A single sample gave rise to the 27 T cell receptor beta chains below, sequenced in a study of blood T cell repertoires in COVID-19. Some clones are missing from TCRdb's copy, which holds only in-frame ones; the method was immunoSEQ multiplex PCR. The repertoire includes approximately 170,000 clones, roughly 80% of them detected once, and about 2.7% sits in the top ten. The sequencing input was peripheral blood. Receptors were obtained from a human donor with acute or convalescent COVID-19. The donor label of this sample is uncertain.

The genes are TRBV2 and TRBJ2-2; TRBD1 matches at 8 bases. Germline V lookup: CDR1 SNHLY, CDR2 FYNNEI. V gave up 6 bases and J gave up 1 base; unmatched junction bases: 1. This CDR3 is 14 amino acids long. CDR3 nucleotides: TGTGCCAGCAGGGACAGGGTGAACACCGGGGAGCTGTTTTTT. Amino acid sequence: CASRDRVNTGELFF.

The genes are TRBV30 and TRBJ2-3; D is possibly TRBD1 (6 bases). The CDR3 has 14 amino acids. Germline V CDR1 and CDR2: GTSNPN, SVGIG (reference sequence). V lost 3 bases and J lost 0, with 10 bases in between. The CDR3 protein is CAWSRGKSTDTQYF. The CDR3 nucleotides read TGTGCCTGGAGCAGGGGTAAAAGCACAGATACGCAGTATTTT.

This sequence joins TRBV27 and TRBJ2-3, with 7 bases fitting TRBD1. The germline gives CDR1 MNHEY, CDR2 SMNVEV (reference sequence). The length of the CDR3 is 14 residues. The V gene end was trimmed by 8 bases and the J gene end by 4 bases; junction bases not matched to a gene: 9. Here the CDR3 DNA reads TGTGCCAGCCGGGGACAGTTCTTATCAGATACGCAGTATTTT. Its protein is CASRGQFLSDTQYF.

CDR3 bases: TGTGCCAGTAGTATAGGGCACAGACAGTATTTT. Translation: CASSIGHRQYF. This rearrangement joins TRBV19 to TRBJ2-3; no clear D gene. Trimming took 1 base from V and 12 from J, leaving 8 bases between them. This CDR3 region has 11 residues. The germline CDR1 and CDR2 sequences are LNHDA and SQIVND (reference sequence).

The V and J genes are TRBV18 and TRBJ1-3; D is ambiguous. Germline V CDR1 and CDR2: KGHSH, LQKENI. V lost 3 bases to trimming and J lost 0 bases, with 15 bases between them. The CDR3 runs to 17 residues. The CDR3, as DNA: TGTGCCAGCTCACCGACTCCGACGGCTAGCTCTGGAAACACCATATATTTT. It specifies CASSPTPTASSGNTIYF.

The genes are TRBV19 and TRBJ2-7, with 9 bases aligning to TRBD1. V was clipped by 5 bases and J by 3 bases; unmatched bases: 8. The germline V gene encodes CDR1 LNHDA and CDR2 SQIVND (reference sequence). The CDR3 covers 15 residues. CDR3 bases: TGTGCCAGTAGTGAAGCCCGGGACAGGGACTACGAGCAGTACTTC. Protein sequence: CASSEARDRDYEQYF.

This rearrangement joins TRBV2 to TRBJ1-5, with D unclear. The CDR3 is made up of 12 amino acids. Germline CDR1 is SNHLY and CDR2 is FYNNEI. The V end was cut by 4 bases, the J end by 10 bases, with 11 bases between. In nucleotides, the CDR3 is TGTGCCAGCAGTGTCGGGGTGAATCCCCAGCATTTT. It specifies CASSVGVNPQHF.

The V call is TRBV7-3, the J call TRBJ2-2; TRBD1 matches 8 bases. The V gene end was trimmed by 0 bases and the J gene end by 4 bases; junction bases not matched to a gene: 10. In germline, CDR1 is SGHTA, CDR2 FQGTGA. The CDR3 is made up of 18 amino acids. CDR3 loop: CASSLTPIGTGLTGELFF. In nucleotides, the CDR3 is TGTGCCAGCAGCTTAACCCCGATAGGGACAGGCCTCACCGGGGAGCTGTTTTTT.

Only a few counts were recorded for this clone. The CDR3 DNA is TGTGCCAGCAGCCAAGAGATCAGGGCCACAGATACGCAGTATTTT. It specifies CASSQEIRATDTQYF. The chain combines TRBV3-1 (or the pseudogene TRBV3-2) with TRBJ2-3, with D possibly being TRBD1 (5 bases). Germline values: CDR1 LGHDT, CDR2 YNNKEL (reference sequence). There are 15 residues in the CDR3. The V end was cut by 0 bases, the J end by 2 bases, with 9 bases between.

The CDR3 here is CASRPPLGGGETQYF. CDR3 nucleotides: TGTGCCAGCAGACCCCCCCTAGGTGGAGGGGAGACCCAGTACTTC. V gene TRBV6-5 combines with J gene TRBJ2-5, with D tentatively TRBD2 (6 bases). The CDR3 length is 15 residues. Germline V gives CDR1 MNHEY, CDR2 SVGAGI. V was cut by 6 bases and J by 5 bases, with 19 bases left in between.

The chain uses TRBV6-5 and TRBJ2-2; no firm D call. There are 12 residues in the CDR3. Germline CDR1 MNHEY, CDR2 SVGAGI. V lost 9 bases to trimming and J lost 1 base, with 6 bases between them. The CDR3 DNA reads TGTGCCAGTGTCCGGAACACCGGGGAGCTGTTTTTT. Translation gives CASVRNTGELFF.

This clone was counted once. CDR3 in DNA: TGTGCCAGCAGCTTAGAAATAGCCTTCTCGAACACTGAAGCTTTCTTT. This sequence encodes CASSLEIAFSNTEAFF. J is TRBJ1-1 and V is TRBV11-2; D not certain. The CDR3 is 16 amino acids. Germline V gene data show CDR1 as SGHAT and CDR2 as FQNNGV. Trimming removed 0 bases from V and 1 base from J, with 12 bases in between.

V and J are TRBV18 and TRBJ2-3; 7 nucleotides line up with TRBD1. Germline V CDR1 and CDR2: KGHSH, LQKENI. V lost 4 bases to trimming and J lost 0 bases; unmatched junction nucleotides: 7. This CDR3 spans 16 amino acids. The CDR3 here is CASSLLGGRSTDTQYF. CDR3 sequence (DNA): TGTGCCAGCTCACTTCTAGGGGGCAGGAGCACAGATACGCAGTATTTT.

The rearrangement links TRBV7-9 to TRBJ1-1, with TRBD1 identical over 10 bases. Trimming removed 5 bases from V and 1 base from J; junction bases left unmatched: 4. The CDR3 extends over 15 amino acids. From germline, CDR1 is SEHNR and CDR2 FQNEAQ (reference sequence). The CDR3 protein is CASSRTGGGNTEAFF. CDR3 DNA: TGTGCCAGCAGCAGGACAGGGGGAGGGAACACTGAAGCTTTCTTT. Full variable domain (missing parts from reference TRBV7-9 and TRBJ1-1): DTGVSQNPRHKITKRGQNVTFRCDPISEHNRLYWYRQTLGQGPEFLTYFQNEAQLEKSRLLSDRFSAERPKGSFSTLEIQRTEQGDSAMYLCASSRTGGGNTEAFFGQGTRLTVV.

The rearrangement joins TRBV7-2 to TRBJ1-3, with TRBD1 matching over 7 bases. The CDR3 spans 14 residues. CDR1 SGHTA and CDR2 FQGNSA come from the germline V gene. V gave up 5 bases and J gave up 6 bases; unmatched junction bases: 7. The CDR3 nucleotides read TGTGCCAGCAGCAGGGGGGACAGTGTAAACACCATATATTTT. Amino acid sequence: CASSRGDSVNTIYF.

This clone showed up just a few times. The chain recombines TRBV30 with TRBJ1-2; 7 bases map to TRBD1. The germline V gene has CDR1 GTSNPN and CDR2 SVGIG (reference sequence). The CDR3 covers 14 residues. The V gene end was trimmed by 2 bases and the J gene end by 13 bases; junction bases not matched to a gene: 16. Written as DNA, the CDR3 is TGTGCCTGGAGTTCCTCCCAGGGGGTAACCCAGCGCACCTTC. It yields the protein CAWSSSQGVTQRTF.

The chain uses TRBV10-3 and TRBJ1-2; 7 nucleotides agree with TRBD1. From germline, CDR1 is ENHRY and CDR2 SYGVKD. The CDR3 covers 15 residues. V was pared by 4 bases and J by 2 bases, with 7 bases of the junction left unmatched. This CDR3 is CAISGGQTFNYGYTF. The DNA of the CDR3 is TGTGCCATCAGTGGGGGACAGACGTTCAACTATGGCTACACCTTC.

The chain combines TRBV5-6 with TRBJ2-3; D possibly corresponds to TRBD2 (7 bases). There are 15 residues in the CDR3. Looked up from germline, CDR1 is SGHDT and CDR2 is YYEEEE. Trimming took 6 bases from V and 1 from J, leaving 15 bases between them. This CDR3 is CASTYAGAGTDTQYF. For the CDR3, the DNA is TGTGCCAGCACCTATGCGGGGGCCGGCACAGATACGCAGTATTTT.

The rearrangement joins TRBV3-1 (or the pseudogene TRBV3-2) to TRBJ1-1, with 10 bases that match TRBD1. Germline CDR1 is LGHDT and CDR2 is YNNKEL (reference sequence). The ends lost 2 bases at V and 10 bases at J; junction bases unmatched: 1. The length of the CDR3 is 12 residues. CDR3 nucleotides: TGTGCCAGCAGCCAACGGGACAGGGGAGCTTTCTTT. Translating it yields CASSQRDRGAFF.

The chain has TRBV5-4 and TRBJ2-3, with 8 positions matching TRBD1. The CDR3 spans 14 residues. V shed 2 bases, J shed 4 bases, and the junction held 3 bases outside the gene matches. Germline values: CDR1 SGHNT, CDR2 YYREEE (reference sequence). The CDR3, as DNA: TGTGCCAGCAGCTTTCCGGACAGGGCAGATACGCAGTATTTT. Its translation: CASSFPDRADTQYF.

For the CDR3, the DNA is TGTGCCAGCTCGACAGGGGTTTTCTACGAGCAGTACTTC. Translated, it gives CASSTGVFYEQYF. The gene calls are TRBV6-5 and TRBJ2-7; 8 bases align to TRBD1. Trimming removed 8 bases from V and 3 bases from J; junction bases left unmatched: 6. The germline V gene has CDR1 MNHEY and CDR2 SVGAGI. The length of the CDR3 is 13 residues.

The V call is TRBV30, the J call TRBJ1-1; no clear D gene. Looked up from germline, CDR1 is GTSNPN and CDR2 is SVGIG (reference sequence). The CDR3 loop spans 11 amino acids. Between the trimmed V and J ends, which lost 5 bases and 5 bases, there was a span of 9 bases. CDR3 sequence: CAWEGGTEAFF. CDR3 DNA sequence: TGTGCCTGGGAGGGAGGGACTGAAGCTTTCTTT.

This clone was counted a single time. This chain uses TRBV5-1 with TRBJ1-1; D possibly corresponds to TRBD1 (5 bases). V was pared by 0 bases and J by 8 bases, with 14 bases between. CDR3 length: 14 residues. Germline V gene lookup returns CDR1 SGHRS and CDR2 YFSETQ. This chain's CDR3 is CASSLERQGREAFF. The CDR3 DNA is TGCGCCAGCAGCTTGGAGAGGCAGGGAAGGGAAGCTTTCTTT.

J is TRBJ1-4 and V is TRBV2, with 7 nucleotides matching TRBD1. Germline V lookup: CDR1 SNHLY, CDR2 FYNNEI. V trimming: 8 bases; J trimming: 5 bases; junction bases outside the gene matches: 8. The CDR3 contains 14 residues. The CDR3 nucleotides are TGTGCCAGCGCACACAGACAGGGAAATGAAAAACTGTTTTTT. Its translation: CASAHRQGNEKLFF.

The chain joins TRBV5-1 to TRBJ2-1; 12 bases agree with TRBD2. Germline V gene lookup returns CDR1 SGHRS and CDR2 YFSETQ. With 7 bases clipped from V and 4 bases from J, the junction kept 3 bases outside the gene matches. The CDR3 covers 14 residues. The CDR3 DNA reads TGCGCCAGCCGACTAGCGGGGGAGTACAATGAGCAGTTCTTC. It translates to CASRLAGEYNEQFF.

V gene TRBV5-1 combines with J gene TRBJ1-6, with TRBD1 matching 11 bases. V shed 4 bases, J shed 8 bases, and the junction held 5 bases outside the gene matches. This CDR3 region has 15 residues. Germline CDR1 reads SGHRS; CDR2 reads YFSETQ. The CDR3 protein is CASSVGQGGDSPLHF. The DNA of the CDR3 is TGCGCCAGCAGCGTGGGACAGGGGGGAGATTCACCCCTCCACTTT.

The chain couples TRBV5-1 to TRBJ1-1, with 9 positions matching TRBD1. The CDR3 loop spans 15 amino acids. V gave up 4 bases and J gave up 3 bases; unmatched junction bases: 7. The germline V gene encodes CDR1 SGHRS and CDR2 YFSETQ. The CDR3 nucleotides read TGCGCCAGCAGCCTACAGGGGGCCCGGGACACTGAAGCTTTCTTT. Its protein is CASSLQGARDTEAFF.